The T cell receptor beta chain under discussion was sequenced for a study of T cell repertoires in cytomegalovirus infection. General observations from the study: HLA-C-restricted, CMV-specific TCR beta clonotypes were dominant ex vivo. CMV carriers having the relevant HLA were flagged by cumulative public TCR beta family frequency.

The CDR3 has 14 residues. Germline V lookup: CDR1 SGHVS, CDR2 FNYEAQ. The V gene lost 4 bases and the J gene lost 7 bases, with 14 bases spanning the gap. TCRdb analysed the reads with MiXCR anew, one entry per CDR3 protein. Altogether about 830,000 distinct CDR3 sequences are present, approximately 29% being singletons, with the ten largest covering around 11%. In its sample, this clonotype was seen a few times. Antigen: not known. The chain uses TRBV7-6 and TRBJ2-1; no reliable D call. The source is a human donor in good health (CMV status not recorded). Some clones in this sample may be carry-over from other donors' samples. The sample was cultured CD8+ T cells from PBMCs, taken from culture after CMV antigen stimulation. CDR3 nucleotide sequence: TGTGCCAGCAGCTCGAGACATGGGTGGAATGAGCAGTTCTTC. Translating it yields CASSSRHGWNEQFF.